Sequencing of this T cell receptor beta chain was carried out in a study of regulatory T cells in long-lasting Graves disease. Overall study: The term persistent Graves' disease signified upward of 5 years on antithyroid drugs with positive TSH receptor antibodies. Study-wide findings and caveats: Comparison showed that persistent patients shared more public clonotypes (about 2,700) than new patients (about 970). The study found TRBV28, TRBJ1-2 and TRBJ2-5 favored in persistent disease.

The time point: persistent/refractory GD, antithyroid drugs over 5 years with positive TRAb. The TCR library used RNA extracted from PBMCs. American Thyroid Association guidelines defined how Graves' disease was diagnosed. Researchers made TCR beta libraries by using iRepertoire HTBI primers and running Arm-PCR on CDR3 regions. TCRdb reprocessed the multiplex PCR reads via MiXCR and lists one record per CDR3 protein. The table has over 250,000 distinct CDR3 sequences, approximately 20% seen once. V was pared by 7 bases and J by 0 bases, with 21 bases of the junction left unmatched. This CDR3 is built from 21 residues. Germline V gives CDR1 SEHNR, CDR2 FQNEAQ (reference sequence). Only one count was recorded for this clonotype. Its matching antigen is unknown.

The sequences come from peripheral blood mononuclear cells (PBMCs), collected when the disease was refractory, from a patient treated with antithyroid drugs. This sequence originates from a female donor with Graves disease. The chain joins TRBV7-9 to TRBJ2-1; 10 bases align to TRBD2. Here the CDR3 DNA reads TGTGCCAGCAATGGGGAAATGGTGACTAGCGGGCCAGTTTCCTCCTACAATGAGCAGTTCTTC. Amino acid sequence: CASNGEMVTSGPVSSYNEQFF.